The 20 T cell receptor beta chains below all came from one sample that was sequenced in a study of T cell repertoires in cytomegalovirus infection. TCRdb reanalysed the reads using MiXCR and keeps one entry per CDR3 protein. The table shows about 770,000 distinct CDR3 sequences, with roughly 29% occurring only once. These TCRs' antigens remain unknown. This specimen consisted of cultured CD8+ T cells from PBMCs, obtained from culture after CMV antigen stimulation. All receptors come from a human donor in good health (CMV status not recorded). Some clones in this sample may be carry-over from other donors' samples.

This clonotype has only a few counts. The J gene is TRBJ2-1, the V gene TRBV15; possible D gene TRBD1, 6 bases. CDR3 size: 13 residues. From germline, CDR1 is LNHNV and CDR2 YYDKDF (reference sequence). V was pared by 9 bases and J by 3 bases, with 12 bases between. This CDR3 is CATNEGGYNEQFF. The CDR3 nucleotides read TGTGCCACGAACGAAGGGGGCTACAATGAGCAGTTCTTC.

This clonotype appeared many times. The CDR3 DNA reads TGTGCCAGCAGCTTATTCCCCAGGACTAGCGGGGGCCTATACAATGAGCAGTTCTTC. As protein: CASSLFPRTSGGLYNEQFF. The chain carries TRBV11-2 and TRBJ2-1; 13 bases agree with TRBD2. The CDR3 extends over 19 amino acids. Germline assignment: CDR1 SGHAT and CDR2 FQNNGV. The ends lost 2 bases at V and 4 bases at J; junction bases unmatched: 11.

This chain uses TRBV19 with TRBJ2-1; the D call may be TRBD1 or TRBD2 (5 bases each). Trimming took 2 bases from V and 2 from J, leaving 13 bases between them. Germline V gives CDR1 LNHDA, CDR2 SQIVND (reference sequence). The CDR3 spans 16 residues. CDR3 nucleotides: TGTGCCAGTAGTATAAACGGGGCAGCGACCTACAATGAGCAGTTCTTC. It yields the protein CASSINGAATYNEQFF.

This clonotype was seen at least ten times. This sequence joins TRBV7-9 and TRBJ2-1, with D perhaps matching TRBD2 (6 bases). V was shortened by 5 bases and J by 3 bases, with 20 bases between the two germline ends. This CDR3 has 17 amino acids. Germline values: CDR1 SEHNR, CDR2 FQNEAQ (reference sequence). The CDR3 region has the DNA TGTGCCAGCAGCCCTCAACCGCCCGGGGGTAGCTACAATGAGCAGTTCTTC. Amino acids: CASSPQPPGGSYNEQFF.

The chain couples TRBV5-5 to TRBJ2-7; D tentatively reads TRBD1 or TRBD2 (5 bases each). The CDR3 consists of 15 residues. Germline CDR1 reads SGHKS; CDR2 reads YYEKEE (reference sequence). V was pared by 4 bases and J by 4 bases, with 18 bases between. In DNA, the CDR3 is TGTGCCAGCAGCCCAGGACATGCTGGAGGTTACGAGCAGTACGTC. Its protein product is CASSPGHAGGYEQYV.

The chain carries TRBV20-1 and TRBJ2-7, with 9 bases identical to TRBD2. CDR3 length equals 16 residues. Germline V gene lookup returns CDR1 DFQATT and CDR2 SNEGSKA (reference sequence). J was trimmed by 2 bases and V by 0 bases; bases with no gene match: 8. The CDR3 sequence: CSARDQRGASTYEQYV. CDR3 sequence (DNA): TGCAGTGCTAGAGATCAGCGGGGGGCTAGCACCTACGAGCAGTACGTC.

The gene calls are TRBV12-3 or TRBV12-4 and TRBJ2-7; D is possibly TRBD2 (7 bases). This CDR3 spans 13 amino acids. V lost 5 bases to trimming and J lost 7 bases, with 15 bases between them. The CDR3 DNA follows: TGTGCCAGCAGTCCCCGGGGGGCCGGGGAGCAGTACGTC. Its protein product is CASSPRGAGEQYV.

To note about this clonotype: One end of the junction does not line up with germline, which may come from a read error. The V call is TRBV27, the J call TRBJ2-1; no reliable D call. Looked up from germline, CDR1 is MNHEY and CDR2 is SMNVEV (reference sequence). This CDR3 spans 13 amino acids. The CDR3: CASSLSRRDEQFF. The CDR3 DNA follows: TGTGCCAGCAGTCTATCAAGAAGGGATGAGCAGTTCTTC.

The V and J genes are TRBV25-1 and TRBJ2-7; D may be TRBD1 or TRBD2 (5 bases each). Germline V gene lookup returns CDR1 MGHDK and CDR2 SYGVNS. The V gene lost 1 base and the J gene lost 3 bases, with 10 bases spanning the gap. The CDR3 runs 14 residues. In DNA, the CDR3 is TGTGCCAGCAGTGAATGGCCAGGGAGCTACGAGCAGTACTTC. It yields the protein CASSEWPGSYEQYF.

This clonotype has ten or more counts. V is TRBV7-2 and J is TRBJ2-6; D is unclear. CDR3 length: 18 residues. V was shortened by 5 bases and J by 0 bases, with 17 bases between the two germline ends. From germline, CDR1 is SGHTA and CDR2 FQGNSA. The CDR3 region is CASSALKTAPSGANVLTF. The DNA of the CDR3 is TGTGCCAGCAGCGCCTTAAAAACGGCGCCCTCTGGGGCCAACGTCCTGACTTTC.

This clonotype appeared a few times. CDR3 nucleotides: TGTGCCAGCAGTTACTCACAGGGGGGTAATCAGCCCCAGCATTTT. Translation: CASSYSQGGNQPQHF. The rearrangement joins TRBV6-2 or TRBV6-3 to TRBJ1-5; 8 bases align to TRBD1. Trimming took 0 bases from V and 4 from J; bases not matched to a gene: 2. From germline, CDR1 is MNHEY and CDR2 SVGEGT. This CDR3 spans 15 amino acids.

The J gene is TRBJ1-2, the V gene TRBV18, with D unresolved. The CDR3 is made up of 14 amino acids. Germline-derived CDR1 and CDR2 are KGHSH and LQKENI. Trimming removed 0 bases from V and 5 bases from J, with 10 bases in between. CDR3 sequence (DNA): TGTGCCAGCTCACCACCGTCAATCATATATGGCTACACCTTC. This translates into CASSPPSIIYGYTF.

The genes are TRBV6-5 and TRBJ1-3, with a tentative D call TRBD1 (6 bases). V gave up 6 bases and J gave up 9 bases, with 9 bases separating them. CDR1 and CDR2 (germline): MNHEY, SVGAGI. This CDR3 has 11 amino acids. For the CDR3, the DNA is TGTGCCAGCAGACAGGGCGGCACCATATATTTT. Translation gives CASRQGGTIYF.

This chain connects TRBV4-1 to TRBJ1-2; 11 positions agree with TRBD1. The length of the CDR3 is 14 residues. Germline V gene sequence: CDR1 MGHRA, CDR2 YSYEKL. The J segment lost 8 bases and the V segment lost 5 bases, leaving 7 bases of the junction unmatched. CDR3 residues: CASSWTGGTEGYTF. The CDR3 DNA reads TGCGCCAGCAGCTGGACAGGGGGCACTGAGGGCTACACCTTC.

This chain joins TRBV7-2 and TRBJ1-5; no definite D call. The CDR3 covers 13 residues. V lost 5 bases, J lost 7 bases, and 12 bases lay in between. Germline V gene data show CDR1 as SGHTA and CDR2 as FQGNSA. The CDR3 reads CASSHDPGQPQHF. The CDR3 coding sequence is TGTGCCAGCAGCCATGACCCAGGCCAGCCCCAGCATTTT.

The chain carries TRBV5-1 and TRBJ2-1, with unresolved D. Deletions cut 1 base from V and 2 bases from J, with 10 bases between. In germline, CDR1 is SGHRS, CDR2 YFSETQ. This CDR3 is 15 amino acids long. Here the CDR3 reads CASSLTGPPYNEQFF. The CDR3 nucleotides read TGCGCCAGCAGCTTGACCGGTCCCCCCTACAATGAGCAGTTCTTC. Combining the CDR3 with reference TRBV5-1 and TRBJ2-1 gives the whole variable domain KAGVTQTPRYLIKTRGQQVTLSCSPISGHRSVSWYQQTPGQGLQFLFEYFSETQRNKGNFPGRFSGRQFSNSRSEMNVSTLELGDSALYLCASSLTGPPYNEQFFGPGTRLTVL.

The DNA for the CDR3 is TGTGCCAGTAGTATAAGGGGGTCCGATGAGCAGTTCTTC. It specifies CASSIRGSDEQFF. The rearrangement links TRBV19 to TRBJ2-1, with D perhaps TRBD1 (6 bases). Between the trimmed V and J ends, which lost 2 bases and 8 bases, there was a span of 10 bases. The germline V gene encodes CDR1 LNHDA and CDR2 SQIVND (reference sequence). The CDR3 has 13 amino acids.

The chain couples TRBV6-1 to TRBJ1-1; D gene ambiguous. In germline, CDR1 is MNHNS, CDR2 SASEGT. Trimming removed 8 bases at V and 2 bases at J, with 12 bases between. This CDR3 spans 13 amino acids. The DNA for the CDR3 is TGTGCCAGCCAAAGGGCCATAAACACTGAAGCTTTCTTT. Translation: CASQRAINTEAFF.

The rearrangement joins TRBV19 to TRBJ2-5; no clear D gene. The CDR3 consists of 13 residues. The ends were cut back, 6 bases at V and 3 bases at J, with 11 bases in the middle. The germline V gene encodes CDR1 LNHDA and CDR2 SQIVND (reference sequence). The CDR3 region is CASSLTVKETQYF. DNA of the CDR3: TGTGCCAGTAGCTTGACGGTGAAAGAGACCCAGTACTTC.

The chain uses TRBV20-1 and TRBJ2-6; D unclear. With 0 bases removed from V and 4 bases from J, the gap between germline ends came to 10 bases. Germline lookup yields CDR1 DFQATT and CDR2 SNEGSKA (reference sequence). This CDR3 is 15 amino acids long. The CDR3 DNA sequence: TGCAGTGCTAGAGATTGGCAGTCAGGGGCCAACGTCCTGACTTTC. Protein: CSARDWQSGANVLTF.